What follows are 18 T cell receptor beta chains derived from one specimen sequenced in a study of OX40 agonist ivuxolimab in advanced cancers. This table comes from immunoSEQ multiplex PCR, and its TCRdb copy is limited to in-frame clones, with some not included. The table has some 63,000 clones, approximately 94% seen once. Here the sequenced sample was CD4+ or CD8+ T cells sorted from blood, taken in a trial of the OX40 agonist ivuxolimab. These receptors all come from an adult with an advanced solid tumor such as melanoma, head and neck, liver or kidney cancer.

The chain recombines TRBV30 with TRBJ2-7, with 7 bases lining up with TRBD2. Germline trimming cut 8 bases from V and 2 bases from J; bases unmatched to any gene: 9. The length of the CDR3 is 13 residues. Per germline, CDR1 GTSNPN and CDR2 SVGIG (reference sequence). CDR3 nucleotide sequence: TGTGCCAGCACCTCCGGGACTACCTACGAGCAGTACTTC. It translates to CASTSGTTYEQYF.

As regards this clone: Other nucleotide sequences in the sample specify the same CDR3. This chain uses TRBV7-3 with TRBJ2-7, with D unresolved. Germline values: CDR1 SGHTA, CDR2 FQGTGA. Trimming left V 3 bases short and J 0 bases short, with 6 bases between. This CDR3 spans 13 amino acids. This CDR3 reads CASSLGFSYEQYF. In DNA form, the CDR3 reads TGTGCCAGCAGCTTGGGATTCTCCTACGAGCAGTACTTC.

V is TRBV7-9 and J is TRBJ2-1; D not certain. This CDR3 spans 13 amino acids. V was shortened by 6 bases and J by 8 bases, with 14 bases between the two germline ends. Germline assignment: CDR1 SEHNR and CDR2 FQNEAQ (reference sequence). The CDR3 spells CASSWGGRDEQFF. The CDR3 DNA reads TGTGCCAGCAGTTGGGGTGGACGGGATGAGCAGTTCTTC. Complete variable domain (other parts from reference TRBV7-9 and TRBJ2-1): DTGVSQNPRHKITKRGQNVTFRCDPISEHNRLYWYRQTLGQGPEFLTYFQNEAQLEKSRLLSDRFSAERPKGSFSTLEIQRTEQGDSAMYLCASSWGGRDEQFFGPGTRLTVL.

The V gene is TRBV7-2, the J gene TRBJ2-3, with TRBD2 matching 8 bases. The CDR3 covers 15 residues. V was pared by 2 bases and J by 0 bases, with 1 base of the junction left unmatched. Germline CDR1 and CDR2: SGHTA and FQGNSA. CDR3 sequence reads: CASSLLAGSTDTQYF. The CDR3 DNA follows: TGTGCCAGCAGCTTACTAGCGGGTAGCACAGATACGCAGTATTTT.

The V and J genes are TRBV30 and TRBJ2-7, with a possible D match to TRBD1 (5 bases). Germline V gene sequence: CDR1 GTSNPN, CDR2 SVGIG (reference sequence). Between the trimmed V and J ends, which lost 4 bases and 0 bases, there was a span of 7 bases. This CDR3 spans 12 amino acids. This CDR3 is CAWKTDSYEQYF. The CDR3 DNA reads TGTGCCTGGAAGACAGACTCCTACGAGCAGTACTTC.

The gene calls are TRBV5-6 and TRBJ2-1; possible D gene TRBD1, 6 bases. Germline CDR1 and CDR2: SGHDT and YYEEEE. V lost 4 bases and J 1 base, leaving 18 bases between the germline ends. This CDR3 has 17 amino acids. CDR3 DNA: TGTGCCAGCAGCAAGGGAAAACAGGGTTGGTCCTACAATGAGCAGTTCTTC. It translates to CASSKGKQGWSYNEQFF. The full variable domain, completed using reference TRBV5-6 and TRBJ2-1, is DAGVTQSPTHLIKTRGQQVTLRCSPKSGHDTVSWYQQALGQGPQFIFQYYEEEERQRGNFPDRFSGHQFPNYSSELNVNALLLGDSALYLCASSKGKQGWSYNEQFFGPGTRLTVL.

The chain couples TRBV13 to TRBJ1-2, with 8 bases aligning to TRBD1. The CDR3 is 13 residues long. Germline CDR1 is PRHDT and CDR2 is FYEKMQ (reference sequence). V gave up 0 bases and J gave up 8 bases; unmatched junction bases: 2. DNA of the CDR3: TGTGCCAGCAGCTTAGGGGACAGGGTAGGCTACACCTTC. This translates into CASSLGDRVGYTF.

The chain uses TRBV27 and TRBJ1-1; a weak D match, TRBD1 (5 bases). The CDR3 totals 13 residues. V shed 5 bases and J shed 4 bases, with 11 bases lying between them. Germline V CDR1 and CDR2: MNHEY, SMNVEV (reference sequence). CDR3 in amino acids: CASSQGRLTEAFF. The CDR3 DNA reads TGTGCCAGCAGTCAGGGACGGCTCACTGAAGCTTTCTTT.

This chain uses TRBV9 with TRBJ2-1, with D perhaps matching TRBD1 (6 bases). Per the germline V gene, CDR1 is SGDLS and CDR2 is YYNGEE. The length of the CDR3 is 15 residues. V was pared by 3 bases and J by 8 bases, with 18 bases between. CDR3 DNA: TGTGCCAGCAGCGCGAGTGGGGGACAATCCGATGAGCAGTTCTTC. It yields the protein CASSASGGQSDEQFF.

The J gene is TRBJ1-1, the V gene TRBV10-3, with TRBD1 matching over 9 bases. V dropped 0 bases and J dropped 0; count of bases not matched to a gene: 2. Germline V gene lookup returns CDR1 ENHRY and CDR2 SYGVKD. CDR3 size: 16 residues. For the CDR3, the DNA is TGTGCCATCAGTGAGTCGTGGACAGGGGTGAACACTGAAGCTTTCTTT. Its protein product is CAISESWTGVNTEAFF.

The CDR3 DNA reads as TGTGCCAGTAGTATTGGCCGCTCTGAAGCTTTCTTT. This encodes CASSIGRSEAFF. The chain joins TRBV19 to TRBJ1-1; D unclear. CDR1 LNHDA and CDR2 SQIVND come from the germline V gene (reference sequence). CDR3 length equals 12 residues. Trimming pared 3 bases from V and 6 bases from J, leaving 8 bases between.

CDR3 DNA: TGTGCCAGCAGCTTAACAAGTAGGGGTTCTGAAGCTTTCTTT. Translated, it gives CASSLTSRGSEAFF. J is TRBJ1-1 and V is TRBV7-3, with D maybe TRBD1 (5 bases). V was clipped by 0 bases and J by 6 bases, with 11 bases between them. Germline CDR1 SGHTA, CDR2 FQGTGA. CDR3 length equals 14 residues.

The chain uses TRBV27 and TRBJ2-7, with 12 bases matching TRBD2. The CDR3 loop spans 15 amino acids. J was trimmed by 4 bases and V by 5 bases; bases with no gene match: 6. Germline loops: CDR1 MNHEY, CDR2 SMNVEV (reference sequence). CDR3 in amino acids: CASSAGTSGWYEQYF. DNA for the CDR3: TGTGCCAGCAGTGCCGGGACTAGCGGGTGGTACGAGCAGTACTTC.

This clone has only one observation. This sequence joins TRBV15 and TRBJ2-2; perhaps D is TRBD1 or TRBD2 (5 bases each). Per the germline V gene, CDR1 is LNHNV and CDR2 is YYDKDF (reference sequence). The CDR3 sequence is 13 residues long. The V gene lost 11 bases and the J gene lost 5 bases, with 15 bases spanning the gap. The CDR3 DNA reads TGTGCCGCGGAAAACGGGGCGACCGGGGAGCTGTTTTTT. This sequence encodes CAAENGATGELFF.

CDR3: CASSFGTSSNEQFF. CDR3 coding DNA: TGTGCCAGCAGTTTCGGGACTAGTTCTAATGAGCAGTTCTTC. V gene TRBV27 combines with J gene TRBJ2-1, with TRBD2 matching over 8 bases. The V and J ends lost 3 bases and 7 bases, in that order; junction bases with no gene match: 5. The CDR3 loop spans 14 amino acids. The germline gives CDR1 MNHEY, CDR2 SMNVEV (reference sequence).

The genes are TRBV4-3 and TRBJ2-1, with TRBD2 matching 8 bases. Germline assignment: CDR1 LGHNA and CDR2 YSLEER. CDR3 length: 17 amino acids. The V segment lost 0 bases and the J segment 6 bases; nucleotides outside the gene matches: 10. This CDR3 reads CASSQDPPGLVGNEQFF. The CDR3 DNA reads as TGCGCCAGCAGCCAAGATCCACCGGGACTAGTGGGCAATGAGCAGTTCTTC.

The rearrangement links TRBV19 to TRBJ2-1; D might be TRBD1 (6 bases). V was pared by 2 bases and J by 6 bases, with 8 bases between. Germline CDR1 and CDR2: LNHDA and SQIVND (reference sequence). CDR3 length equals 13 residues. The CDR3 DNA is TGTGCCAGTAGTATAAAACAGGGCAATGAGCAGTTCTTC. Its protein product is CASSIKQGNEQFF.

The gene calls are TRBV5-1 and TRBJ1-5; perhaps TRBD1 as D (6 bases). CDR1 is SGHRS and CDR2 is YFSETQ in the germline V gene. The V end was cut by 4 bases, the J end by 2 bases, with 13 bases between. The length of the CDR3 is 15 residues. In DNA form, the CDR3 reads TGCGCCAGCAGCCAGGGACATGGGGGCAATCAGCCCCAGCATTTT. This gives the protein CASSQGHGGNQPQHF.